Shown below are 10 T cell receptor beta chains from a single sample sequenced in a study of blood T cell repertoires in COVID-19. TCRdb keeps only in-frame clones here, not all; method: immunoSEQ multiplex PCR. The profile covers 350,000 to 400,000 clones, with roughly nine tenths appearing a single time and roughly 1% taken by the ten largest. Material for sequencing was PBMCs or T cells enriched from blood (not recorded which). The receptor set was obtained from a man aged 18 to 29 who had recovered from COVID-19.

J is TRBJ2-5 and V is TRBV5-1; 10 bases map to TRBD1. Per germline, CDR1 SGHRS and CDR2 YFSETQ. The CDR3 runs to 19 residues. With V trimmed by 3 bases and J by 5 bases, 19 bases remained unmatched. This CDR3 reads CASSSDGFGGTGEWETQYF. In DNA, the CDR3 is TGCGCCAGCAGCTCAGATGGTTTCGGGGGGACAGGGGAGTGGGAGACCCAGTACTTC.

The rearrangement uses TRBV7-8 and TRBJ1-2, with TRBD1 as a possible D gene (5 bases). Germline loops: CDR1 SGHVS, CDR2 FQNEAQ. Trimming removed 2 bases from V and 4 bases from J, with 8 bases in between. There are 13 residues in the CDR3. This chain's CDR3 is CASSLKGFYGYTF. CDR3 nucleotide sequence: TGTGCCAGCAGCTTAAAGGGGTTCTATGGCTACACCTTC.

This chain uses TRBV11-2 with TRBJ2-2; D is undetermined. Germline lookup yields CDR1 SGHAT and CDR2 FQNNGV. The V end was cut by 5 bases, the J end by 2 bases, with 6 bases between. The CDR3 extends over 13 amino acids. The CDR3 DNA is TGTGCCAGCAGCCTTTTTAACACCGGGGAGCTGTTTTTT. Its translation: CASSLFNTGELFF.

CDR3 protein: CASSPPRGGGTYGYTF. CDR3 nucleotides: TGTGCCAGCAGTCCTCCAAGGGGTGGCGGGACCTATGGCTACACCTTC. The J gene is TRBJ1-2, the V gene TRBV28, with D tentatively TRBD1 (5 bases). This CDR3 spans 16 amino acids. The germline V gene encodes CDR1 MDHEN and CDR2 SYDVKM. V lost 5 bases to trimming and J lost 4 bases, with 20 bases between them.

The chain has TRBV7-9 and TRBJ2-3; 9 bases match TRBD2. The J segment lost 7 bases and the V segment lost 8 bases, leaving 7 bases of the junction unmatched. CDR3 length: 13 amino acids. CDR1 and CDR2 from the germline V gene are SEHNR and FQNEAQ (reference sequence). For the CDR3, the DNA is TGTGCCAGCGAGGGGCTAGCGGGGCATACGCAGTATTTT. This encodes CASEGLAGHTQYF.

CDR3 coding DNA: TGTGCCAGCAGCCGATCAAAACCCGGAGCTTTCTTT. Its translation is CASSRSKPGAFF. V gene TRBV7-9 combines with J gene TRBJ1-1, with D unclear. The V end was cut by 5 bases, the J end by 10 bases, with 14 bases between. The V gene's germline CDR1 is SEHNR and CDR2 FQNEAQ (reference sequence). This CDR3 spans 12 amino acids.

This sequence joins TRBV18 and TRBJ2-2; D perhaps matches TRBD2 (5 bases). The CDR3 is 15 residues long. Trimming removed 2 bases at V and 3 bases at J, with 10 bases between. CDR1 is KGHSH, CDR2 LQKENI, per germline. Here the CDR3 DNA reads TGTGCCAGCTCACCAAGGAGGACGGACACCGGGGAGCTGTTTTTT. It translates to CASSPRRTDTGELFF.

This chain links TRBV7-2 with TRBJ2-5, with TRBD1 identical over 10 bases. Losses at the gene ends were 5 bases for V and 9 bases for J; bases not matched to a gene: 6. This CDR3 has 13 amino acids. The germline V gene encodes CDR1 SGHTA and CDR2 FQGNSA. CDR3 nucleotides: TGTGCCAGCAGCCCAGGACAGGGGGGGGCCCAGTACTTC. It specifies CASSPGQGGAQYF.

The chain uses TRBV19 and TRBJ2-7; possibly TRBD2 for D (6 bases). V lost 9 bases, J lost 11 bases, and 17 bases lay in between. The CDR3 loop spans 11 amino acids. The germline gives CDR1 LNHDA, CDR2 SQIVND (reference sequence). The CDR3 sequence: CASGAGLPKYF. DNA of the CDR3: TGTGCCAGCGGGGCGGGACTCCCAAAGTACTTC.

V gene TRBV28 combines with J gene TRBJ1-2, with unresolved D. The V end lost 2 bases, the J end lost 3 bases, and 13 bases lay between the germline ends. This CDR3 region has 15 residues. The germline CDR1 and CDR2 sequences are MDHEN and SYDVKM. The CDR3 coding sequence is TGTGCCAGCAGTTTAATTCGGGTTTGGGACTATGGCTACACCTTC. Translating gives CASSLIRVWDYGYTF.